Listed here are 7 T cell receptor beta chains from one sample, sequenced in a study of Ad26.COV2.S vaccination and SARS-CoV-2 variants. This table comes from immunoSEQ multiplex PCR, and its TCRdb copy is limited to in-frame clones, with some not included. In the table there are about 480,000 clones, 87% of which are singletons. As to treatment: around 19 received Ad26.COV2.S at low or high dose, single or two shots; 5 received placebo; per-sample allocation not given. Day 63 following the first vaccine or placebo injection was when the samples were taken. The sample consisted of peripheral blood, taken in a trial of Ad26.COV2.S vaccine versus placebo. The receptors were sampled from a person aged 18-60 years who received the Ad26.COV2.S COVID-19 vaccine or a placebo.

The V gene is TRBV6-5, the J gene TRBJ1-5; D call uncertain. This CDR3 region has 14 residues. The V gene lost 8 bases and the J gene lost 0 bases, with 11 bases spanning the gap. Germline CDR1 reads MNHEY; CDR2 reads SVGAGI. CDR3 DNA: TGTGCCAGCGGGGATAGGTATAGCAATCAGCCCCAGCATTTT. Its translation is CASGDRYSNQPQHF.

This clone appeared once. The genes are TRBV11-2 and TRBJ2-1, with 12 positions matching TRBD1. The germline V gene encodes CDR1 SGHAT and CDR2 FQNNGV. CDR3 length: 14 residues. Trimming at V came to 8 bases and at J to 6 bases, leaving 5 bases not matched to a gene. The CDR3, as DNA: TGTGCCAGCGGGAGGGACAGGGGGCGCAATGAGCAGTTCTTC. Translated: CASGRDRGRNEQFF.

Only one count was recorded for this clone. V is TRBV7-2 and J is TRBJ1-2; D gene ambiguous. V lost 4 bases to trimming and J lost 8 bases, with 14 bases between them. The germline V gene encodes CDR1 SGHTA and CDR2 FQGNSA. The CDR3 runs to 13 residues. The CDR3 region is CASSSGPGFGYTF. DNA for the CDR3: TGTGCCAGCAGCTCCGGACCGGGATTCGGCTACACCTTC.

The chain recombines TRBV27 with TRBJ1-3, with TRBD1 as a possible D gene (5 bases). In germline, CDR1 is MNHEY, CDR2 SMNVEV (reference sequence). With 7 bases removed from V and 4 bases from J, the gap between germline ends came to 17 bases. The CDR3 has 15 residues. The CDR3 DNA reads TGTGCCAGCACCTCCAACGCGGGGGTCGGAAACACCATATATTTT. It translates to CASTSNAGVGNTIYF.

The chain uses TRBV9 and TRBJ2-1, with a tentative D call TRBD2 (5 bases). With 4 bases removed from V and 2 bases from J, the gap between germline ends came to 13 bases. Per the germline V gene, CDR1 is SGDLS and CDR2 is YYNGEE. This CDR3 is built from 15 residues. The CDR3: CASSPRLSAYNEQFF. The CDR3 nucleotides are TGTGCCAGCAGCCCCCGACTAAGCGCCTACAATGAGCAGTTCTTC.

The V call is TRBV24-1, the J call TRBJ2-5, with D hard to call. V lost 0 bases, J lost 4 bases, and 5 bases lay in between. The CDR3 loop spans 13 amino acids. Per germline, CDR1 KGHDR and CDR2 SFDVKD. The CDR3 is CATSDLDGETQYF. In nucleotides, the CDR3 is TGTGCCACCAGTGATTTGGACGGAGAGACCCAGTACTTC.

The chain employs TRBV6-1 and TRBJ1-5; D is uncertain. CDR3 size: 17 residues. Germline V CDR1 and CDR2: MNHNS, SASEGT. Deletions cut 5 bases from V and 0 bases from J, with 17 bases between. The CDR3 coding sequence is TGTGCCAGCAGTAAAGGGAGTCAGTTGTATAGCAATCAGCCCCAGCATTTT. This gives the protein CASSKGSQLYSNQPQHF.